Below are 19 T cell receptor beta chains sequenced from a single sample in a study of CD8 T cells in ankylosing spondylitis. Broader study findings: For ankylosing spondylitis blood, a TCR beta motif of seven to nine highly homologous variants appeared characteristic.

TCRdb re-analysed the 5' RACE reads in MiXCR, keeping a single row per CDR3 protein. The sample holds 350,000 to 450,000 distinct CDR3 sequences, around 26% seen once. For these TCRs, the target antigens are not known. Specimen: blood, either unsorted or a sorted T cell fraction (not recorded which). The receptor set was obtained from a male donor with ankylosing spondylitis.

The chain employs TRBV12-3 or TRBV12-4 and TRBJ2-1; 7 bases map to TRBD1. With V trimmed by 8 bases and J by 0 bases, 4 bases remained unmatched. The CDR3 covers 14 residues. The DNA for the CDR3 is TGTGCCAGCCGGGGACAGAGCTCCTACAATGAGCAGTTCTTC. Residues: CASRGQSSYNEQFF.

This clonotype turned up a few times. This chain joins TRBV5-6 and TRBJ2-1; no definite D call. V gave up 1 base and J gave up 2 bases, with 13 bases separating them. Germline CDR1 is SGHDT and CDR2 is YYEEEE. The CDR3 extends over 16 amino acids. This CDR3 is CASSLFGKTAYNEQFF. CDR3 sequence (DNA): TGTGCCAGCAGCTTGTTTGGGAAGACTGCCTACAATGAGCAGTTCTTC.

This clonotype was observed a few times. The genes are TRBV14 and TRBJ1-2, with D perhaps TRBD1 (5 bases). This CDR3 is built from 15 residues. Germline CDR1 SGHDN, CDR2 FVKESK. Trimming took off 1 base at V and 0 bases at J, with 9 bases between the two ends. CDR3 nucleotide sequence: TGTGCCAGCAGCCAAGGACAGCCTGCTAACTATGGCTACACCTTC. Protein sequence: CASSQGQPANYGYTF.

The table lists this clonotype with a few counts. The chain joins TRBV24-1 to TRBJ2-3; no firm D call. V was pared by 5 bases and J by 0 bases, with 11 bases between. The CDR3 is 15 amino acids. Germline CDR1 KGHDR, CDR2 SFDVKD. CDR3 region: CATSGTRISTDTQYF. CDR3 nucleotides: TGTGCCACCAGTGGTACACGAATTAGCACAGATACGCAGTATTTT.

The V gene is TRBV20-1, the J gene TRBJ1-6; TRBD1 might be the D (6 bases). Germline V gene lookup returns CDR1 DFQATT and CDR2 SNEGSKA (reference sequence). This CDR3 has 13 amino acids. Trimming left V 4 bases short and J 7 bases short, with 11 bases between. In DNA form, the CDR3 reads TGCAGTGCTACAGGGGACGGGAATTCACCCCTCCACTTT. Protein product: CSATGDGNSPLHF.

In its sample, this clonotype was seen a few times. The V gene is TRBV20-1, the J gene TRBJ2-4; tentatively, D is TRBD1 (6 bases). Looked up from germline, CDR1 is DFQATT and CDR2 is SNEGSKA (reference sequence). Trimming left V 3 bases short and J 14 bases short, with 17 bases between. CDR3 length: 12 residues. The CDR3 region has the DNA TGCAGTGCTAGGGACCCCGGGACACCGGAGTACTTC. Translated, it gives CSARDPGTPEYF.

Written as DNA, the CDR3 is TGCGCCAGCTATTCGAGCGGGTACACCGGGGAGCTGTTTTTT. Protein: CASYSSGYTGELFF. The V call is TRBV5-1, the J call TRBJ2-2; TRBD2 is a possible D gene (6 bases). V was cut by 7 bases and J by 3 bases, with 13 bases left in between. The germline V gene has CDR1 SGHRS and CDR2 YFSETQ. This CDR3 is built from 14 residues. The full variable domain, rest sourced from reference TRBV5-1 and TRBJ2-2, is KAGVTQTPRYLIKTRGQQVTLSCSPISGHRSVSWYQQTPGQGLQFLFEYFSETQRNKGNFPGRFSGRQFSNSRSEMNVSTLELGDSALYLCASYSSGYTGELFFGEGSRLTVL.

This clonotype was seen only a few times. The CDR3: CASSLLAGGDGEQFF. CDR3 coding DNA: TGTGCCAGCAGTTTGCTAGCGGGAGGAGATGGCGAGCAGTTCTTC. V is TRBV12-3 or TRBV12-4 and J is TRBJ2-1, with TRBD2 identical over 11 bases. V shed 3 bases and J 10 bases; nucleotides not matched to a gene: 8. This CDR3 spans 15 amino acids.

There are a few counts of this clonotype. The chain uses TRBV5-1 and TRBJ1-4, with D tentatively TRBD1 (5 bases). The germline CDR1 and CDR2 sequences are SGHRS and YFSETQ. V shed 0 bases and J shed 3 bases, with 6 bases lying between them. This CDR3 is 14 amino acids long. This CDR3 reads CASSLATANEKLFF. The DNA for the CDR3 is TGCGCCAGCAGCTTGGCGACAGCTAATGAAAAACTGTTTTTT.

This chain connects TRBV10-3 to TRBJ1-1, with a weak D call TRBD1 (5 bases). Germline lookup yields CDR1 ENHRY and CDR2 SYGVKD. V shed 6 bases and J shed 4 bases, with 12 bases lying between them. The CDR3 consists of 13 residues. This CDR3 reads CAIRGPEGTEAFF. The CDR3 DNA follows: TGTGCCATCAGGGGGCCCGAGGGCACTGAAGCTTTCTTT.

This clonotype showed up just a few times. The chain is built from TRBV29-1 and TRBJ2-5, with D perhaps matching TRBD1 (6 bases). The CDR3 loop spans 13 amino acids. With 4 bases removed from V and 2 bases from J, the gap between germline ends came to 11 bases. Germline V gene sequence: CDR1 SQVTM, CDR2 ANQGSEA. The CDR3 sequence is CSVGWTEQETQYF. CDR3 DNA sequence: TGCAGCGTTGGTTGGACAGAGCAAGAGACCCAGTACTTC.

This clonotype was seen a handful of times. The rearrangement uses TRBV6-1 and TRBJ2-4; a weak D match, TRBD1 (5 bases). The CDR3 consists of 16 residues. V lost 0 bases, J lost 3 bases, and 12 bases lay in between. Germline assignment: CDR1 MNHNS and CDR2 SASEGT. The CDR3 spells CASSEASGYGKNIQYF. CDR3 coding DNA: TGTGCCAGCAGTGAAGCTTCAGGGTACGGCAAAAACATTCAGTACTTC.

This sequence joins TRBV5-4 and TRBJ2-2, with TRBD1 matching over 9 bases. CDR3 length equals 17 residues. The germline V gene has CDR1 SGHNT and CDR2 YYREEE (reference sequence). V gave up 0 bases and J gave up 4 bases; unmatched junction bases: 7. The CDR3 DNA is TGTGCCAGCAGCTTGGCCGCTACAGGGGGCAGCACCGGGGAGCTGTTTTTT. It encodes CASSLAATGGSTGELFF.

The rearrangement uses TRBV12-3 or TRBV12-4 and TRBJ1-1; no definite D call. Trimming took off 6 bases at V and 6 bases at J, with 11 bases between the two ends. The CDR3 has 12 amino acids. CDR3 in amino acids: CASSRRAAEAFF. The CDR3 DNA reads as TGTGCCAGCAGCCGACGAGCCGCTGAAGCTTTCTTT.

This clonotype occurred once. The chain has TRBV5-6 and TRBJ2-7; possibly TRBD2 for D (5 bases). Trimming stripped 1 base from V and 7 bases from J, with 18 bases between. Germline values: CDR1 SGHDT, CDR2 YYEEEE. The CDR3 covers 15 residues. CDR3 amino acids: CASSLWRASGEEQYV. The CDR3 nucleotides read TGTGCCAGCAGCTTGTGGCGGGCTTCTGGTGAAGAGCAGTACGTC.

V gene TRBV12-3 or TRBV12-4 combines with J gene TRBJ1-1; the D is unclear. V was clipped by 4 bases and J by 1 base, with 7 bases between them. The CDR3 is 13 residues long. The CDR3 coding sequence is TGTGCCAGCAGTTGGGCAACGAACACTGAAGCTTTCTTT. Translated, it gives CASSWATNTEAFF.

Written as DNA, the CDR3 is TGTGCCAGCAGTTACATCGGCGATGGCTACACCTTC. The encoded protein is CASSYIGDGYTF. The chain combines TRBV6-6 with TRBJ1-2, with D uncertain. The CDR3 is made up of 12 amino acids. V was trimmed by 2 bases and J by 6 bases, leaving 7 bases between them. Germline V gives CDR1 MNHNY, CDR2 SVGAGI (reference sequence).

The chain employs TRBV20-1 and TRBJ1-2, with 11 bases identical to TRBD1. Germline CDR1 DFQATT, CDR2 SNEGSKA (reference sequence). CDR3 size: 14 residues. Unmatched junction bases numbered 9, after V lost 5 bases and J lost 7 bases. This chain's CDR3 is CSAPLGQGAFGYTF. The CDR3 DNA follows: TGCAGTGCTCCCCTAGGACAGGGGGCGTTTGGCTACACCTTC.

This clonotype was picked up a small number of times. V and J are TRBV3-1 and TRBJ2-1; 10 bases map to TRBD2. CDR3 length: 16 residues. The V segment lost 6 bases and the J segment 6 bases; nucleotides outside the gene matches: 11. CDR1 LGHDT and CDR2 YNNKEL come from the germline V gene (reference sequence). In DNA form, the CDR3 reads TGTGCCAGCAGGCGGACTAGCGGACCGGGGGGCAATGAGCAGTTCTTC. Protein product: CASRRTSGPGGNEQFF.